The T cell receptor beta chain under discussion was sequenced for a study of lymphopenia after photon versus proton radiotherapy. General study points: Oligoclonal CD8+ Temra expansion after nadir drove photon patients' diversity drop.

A remark on this clone: The antigen is undetermined.

The protocol was immunoSEQ multiplex PCR, while the TCRdb copy is restricted to in-frame clones and leaves out a portion. This table holds 55,000 to 70,000 clones, 86% found once. There are 15 residues in the CDR3. Trimming took 3 bases from V and 0 from J, leaving 7 bases between them. Germline CDR1 and CDR2: SGHRS and YFSETQ. This receptor was obtained from a man between 40 and 49 years old with gastric cancer. The rearrangement joins TRBV5-1 to TRBJ2-6; D remains unclear. Sequences were derived from peripheral blood, sampled from a patient treated with photon-based radiotherapy. CDR3 coding DNA: TGCGCCAGCAGCTCCTCCCTCTCTGGGGCCAACGTCCTGACTTTC. It codes for CASSSSLSGANVLTF.